This T cell receptor (beta chain) was captured in a study of T cell clonality in common variable immunodeficiency. Study-wide points: Repertoire-complication correlations in CVID were limited by patient heterogeneity. T cell subpopulation sequencing would be needed to explain CVID clonality.

Both groups were predominantly of Caucasian heritage. Sequencing input was equivalent genomic DNA from CVID and controls. Sequenced by immunoSEQ multiplex PCR; TCRdb stores in-frame clones only, minus some. The data show around 60,000 clones, with none appearing a single time. There are 15 residues in the CDR3. V dropped 7 bases and J dropped 5; count of bases not matched to a gene: 12. Germline V gene lookup returns CDR1 LNHDA and CDR2 SQIVND (reference sequence). This clone was counted at least ten times. Antigen specificity is unknown. Coverage ceases 3 residues before the CDR3 finishes, and the germline J gene fills in the end.

The TCR sequence derives from a person aged 18 to 75 in good health. The chain couples TRBV19 to TRBJ1-1; 8 nucleotides agree with TRBD1. Sequencing used peripheral blood mononuclear cells. CDR3 DNA (partial): TGTGCCAGTATCGAGCAGGGGGCGCGAAGTACTGAA. The encoded protein is CASIEQGARSTE. The complete CDR3 reads CASIEQGARSTEAFF.